The 12 T cell receptor beta chains below come from one sample, sequenced in a study of naive and memory T cell subsets. General study findings and limits: Possibly reflecting memory cells re-expressing CD45RA, a few larger clonotypes occurred in naive repertoires, especially CD8.

These receptors have no known antigen. Both TRBC1 and TRBC2 were covered by a beta constant-region primer of two equimolar oligonucleotides. Ligated cDNA was amplified by four rounds of PCR with nested alpha and beta constant-region primers and SP2. Via MiXCR, TCRdb re-called the UMI-ligation and nested PCR reads, giving one row per CDR3 protein. The table has 99,000 or so distinct CDR3 sequences, roughly 15% seen once. Input material: naive CD8+ T cells from blood. The receptors here all came from a human donor in good health.

This clonotype came up many times. This chain connects TRBV27 to TRBJ2-5; possibly TRBD2 for D (5 bases). Germline CDR1 and CDR2: MNHEY and SMNVEV (reference sequence). With 8 bases removed from V and 1 base from J, the gap between germline ends came to 11 bases. The CDR3 runs 13 residues. CDR3 protein: CASRPTSQETQYF. CDR3 DNA sequence: TGTGCCAGCCGACCAACTAGCCAAGAGACCCAGTACTTC.

V gene TRBV20-1 combines with J gene TRBJ2-3, with D possibly matching TRBD2 (6 bases). The CDR3 consists of 18 residues. V gave up 6 bases and J gave up 5 bases, with 30 bases separating them. Germline values: CDR1 DFQATT, CDR2 SNEGSKA (reference sequence). The CDR3 DNA follows: TGCAGTGCAATTCCGGAACAGGACTACCTTAATAGATTAGATACGCAGTATTTT. This gives the protein CSAIPEQDYLNRLDTQYF.

This clonotype was detected a few times. The rearrangement links TRBV6-5 to TRBJ2-7, with unresolved D. Trimming stripped 0 bases from V and 2 bases from J, with 11 bases between. CDR1 is MNHEY, CDR2 SVGAGI, per germline. The CDR3 contains 15 residues. In DNA, the CDR3 is TGTGCCAGCAGTTACTCGTCCCTAGGTCCCTACGAGCAGTACTTC. Translated, it gives CASSYSSLGPYEQYF.

This clonotype came up once. This chain connects TRBV20-1 to TRBJ1-1; perhaps TRBD1 as D (6 bases). V lost 4 bases and J 8 bases, leaving 11 bases between the germline ends. CDR3 length: 11 amino acids. Germline CDR1 DFQATT, CDR2 SNEGSKA (reference sequence). CDR3 sequence (DNA): TGCAGTGCTAAACGGACAGTAGAAGCTTTCTTT. This gives the protein CSAKRTVEAFF.

Only a few counts were recorded for this clonotype. Given a much more abundant clone one base away, this may be a read error. V usage is TRBV7-9 and J usage is TRBJ1-1, with 7 bases matching TRBD1. The CDR3 is 15 amino acids. Germline lookup yields CDR1 SEHNR and CDR2 FQNEAQ (reference sequence). The V and J ends lost 5 bases and 1 base, in that order; junction bases with no gene match: 7. CDR3 amino acids: CASSPRTGWNTEAFF. CDR3 nucleotide sequence: TGTGCCAGCAGCCCGAGGACAGGCTGGAACACTGAAGCTTTCTTT.

The V call is TRBV13, the J call TRBJ2-1, with 9 bases that match TRBD1. Germline lookup yields CDR1 PRHDT and CDR2 FYEKMQ (reference sequence). The trim removed 5 bases at V and 8 bases at J, leaving 4 bases unmatched. The CDR3 covers 13 residues. The CDR3 DNA sequence: TGTGCCAGCAGCCCGGGACAGGGCTATGAGCAGTTCTTC. It is translated as CASSPGQGYEQFF.

This clonotype was observed a handful of times. The chain has TRBV12-3 or TRBV12-4 and TRBJ2-5; D perhaps matches TRBD2 (7 bases). The length of the CDR3 is 13 residues. The V end was cut by 5 bases, the J end by 4 bases, with 11 bases between. In DNA, the CDR3 is TGTGCCAGCAGTGAGGGGGGGCGAGAGACCCAGTACTTC. It translates to CASSEGGRETQYF.

This chain connects TRBV28 to TRBJ1-6; 8 positions match TRBD1. This CDR3 has 14 amino acids. CDR1 and CDR2 from the germline V gene are MDHEN and SYDVKM. With V trimmed by 7 bases and J by 3 bases, 2 bases remained unmatched. As DNA, the CDR3 is TGTGCCAGCAAAGACAGGGGCTATAATTCACCCCTCCACTTT. Its protein is CASKDRGYNSPLHF.

This clonotype was picked up a small number of times. The chain joins TRBV29-1 to TRBJ2-1; TRBD2 agrees at 10 bases. V dropped 4 bases and J dropped 6; count of bases not matched to a gene: 6. The CDR3 sequence is 14 residues long. Per germline, CDR1 SQVTM and CDR2 ANQGSEA. CDR3 bases: TGCAGCGTTGTCTGGCTAGCGGGAGCCAATGAGCAGTTCTTC. Protein: CSVVWLAGANEQFF.

The rearrangement uses TRBV6-1 and TRBJ2-7, with TRBD2 identical over 10 bases. The CDR3 runs to 16 residues. After removal of 2 bases from V and 3 bases from J, the junction contained 7 bases not matched to a gene. Germline CDR1 is MNHNS and CDR2 is SASEGT. CDR3: CASSEPIAGGIYEQYF. The CDR3 DNA sequence: TGTGCCAGCAGTGAACCTATAGCGGGGGGCATCTACGAGCAGTACTTC.

V is TRBV19 and J is TRBJ2-1; no definite D call. Trimming took off 3 bases at V and 10 bases at J, with 13 bases between the two ends. CDR1 and CDR2 (germline): LNHDA, SQIVND (reference sequence). The CDR3 totals 13 residues. CDR3 in DNA: TGTGCCAGTAGTATCCTTGGTTCTACGGAGCAGTTCTTC. This translates into CASSILGSTEQFF.

This clonotype was observed a handful of times. The chain links TRBV28 to TRBJ1-4; D possibly corresponds to TRBD1 (5 bases). V lost 4 bases to trimming and J lost 4 bases, with 10 bases between them. Per the germline V gene, CDR1 is MDHEN and CDR2 is SYDVKM. This CDR3 comprises 14 residues. The CDR3 nucleotides read TGTGCCAGCAGTTCCGACAGCCTTAATGAAAAACTGTTTTTT. Translation gives CASSSDSLNEKLFF.